What follows are 29 T cell receptor beta chains derived from one specimen sequenced in a study of blood T cells in healthy people across ages (dated by TCRdb to about 2015). Libraries came from 5' RACE. Data came from an Illumina HiSeq 2500. A second PCR of roughly 7 to 12 cycles was performed with a sample-barcoded 5' primer and a J-beta primer mix. Starting from the raw public reads, TCRdb applied fastp trimming at Q25, assembled clones with MiXCR and retained in-frame beta chains. Each CDR3 protein appears once, grouped with its most common genes and DNA. This sample has approximately 730,000 distinct CDR3 sequences in its table, and roughly 50% of those were observed once. The biggest ten clones account for about 42% of the sample. The sequencing sample was made of blood. These receptors came from a man aged 80 or over in good health.

The genes are TRBV6-5 and TRBJ2-7; TRBD2 matches at 12 bases. The CDR3 spans 16 residues. Germline values: CDR1 MNHEY, CDR2 SVGAGI. Unmatched junction bases numbered 5, after V lost 2 bases and J lost 3 bases. CDR3: CASSYRRLAGDYEQYF. The DNA for the CDR3 is TGTGCCAGCAGTTACCGTAGACTAGCGGGGGACTACGAGCAGTACTTC.

The rearrangement joins TRBV2 to TRBJ2-4, with 13 nucleotides matching TRBD2. The better agreement between TRBJ2-7 and the DNA end casts doubt on the J call. The length of the CDR3 is 15 residues. The germline CDR1 and CDR2 sequences are SNHLY and FYNNEI. This CDR3 reads CASKEGLAGLYEQYF. The CDR3 coding sequence is TGTGCCAGCAAAGAGGGACTAGCGGGACTCTACGAGCAGTACTTC.

The chain is built from TRBV4-1 and TRBJ1-1; the D gene is possibly TRBD1 (6 bases). The CDR3 contains 16 residues. V lost 4 bases, J lost 1 base, and 16 bases lay in between. Germline-derived CDR1 and CDR2 are MGHRA and YSYEKL. The CDR3, as DNA: TGCGCCAGCAGCCTCTCGACCGGACAGCCGAACACTGAAGCTTTCTTT. Amino acid sequence: CASSLSTGQPNTEAFF.

The V and J genes are TRBV3-1 and TRBJ2-4, with TRBD2 matching 8 bases. Germline V gives CDR1 LGHDT, CDR2 YNNKEL (reference sequence). The CDR3 consists of 16 residues. Losses at the gene ends were 4 bases for V and 6 bases for J; bases not matched to a gene: 11. CDR3 protein: CASSRSLGGGRNIQYF. Written as DNA, the CDR3 is TGTGCCAGCAGCCGCTCTCTCGGGGGGGGAAGAAACATTCAGTACTTC.

The J gene is TRBJ1-2, the V gene TRBV2, with a tentative D call TRBD1 (5 bases). V lost 8 bases and J lost 5, with 6 bases in between. This CDR3 is 10 amino acids long. CDR1 is SNHLY, CDR2 FYNNEI, per germline. CDR3 protein: CASEGYGYTF. The CDR3 DNA follows: TGTGCCAGCGAGGGGTATGGCTACACCTTC.

The V and J genes are TRBV9 and TRBJ2-7; D perhaps matches TRBD2 (5 bases). The CDR3 consists of 14 residues. Germline V gene sequence: CDR1 SGDLS, CDR2 YYNGEE. With 4 bases removed from V and 1 base from J, the gap between germline ends came to 12 bases. This CDR3 reads CASSPGLISYEQYF. The CDR3 DNA sequence: TGTGCCAGCAGCCCAGGACTGATTTCCTACGAGCAGTACTTC. The whole variable domain, remainder taken from reference TRBV9 and TRBJ2-7, is DSGVTQTPKHLITATGQRVTLRCSPRSGDLSVYWYQQSLDQGLQFLIQYYNGEERAKGNILERFSAQQFPDLHSELNLSSLELGDSALYFCASSPGLISYEQYFGPGTRLTVT.

To note about this clonotype: At one end, the junction sequence differs from germline, possibly due to a read error. This chain joins TRBV2 and TRBJ2-7; 8 bases match TRBD2. The CDR3 runs to 14 residues. CDR1 and CDR2 from the germline V gene are SNHLY and FYNNEI. DNA of the CDR3: TGTGCCCGCAGTCCCGGACTAGCAACGGACGAGCAGTACTTC. Translated, it gives CARSPGLATDEQYF.

This chain connects TRBV4-1 to TRBJ2-1, with D possibly TRBD2 on 5 matching bases. The V gene's germline CDR1 is MGHRA and CDR2 YSYEKL. The V gene lost 3 bases and the J gene lost 2 bases, with 14 bases spanning the gap. This CDR3 comprises 16 residues. The CDR3 loop reads CASSQGLAITYNEQFF. The CDR3 nucleotides are TGCGCCAGCAGCCAGGGTCTAGCAATTACCTACAATGAGCAGTTCTTC.

This clonotype was recorded once. The V call is TRBV18, the J call TRBJ2-4, with unresolved D. V was pared by 2 bases and J by 6 bases, with 8 bases between. CDR1 is KGHSH, CDR2 LQKENI, per germline. The length of the CDR3 is 13 residues. The CDR3 here is CASSPRVANIQYF. CDR3 nucleotide sequence: TGTGCCAGCTCACCAAGAGTCGCAAACATTCAGTACTTC.

The genes are TRBV29-1 and TRBJ1-1; D unclear. The CDR3 is 13 residues long. Trimming stripped 0 bases from V and 0 bases from J, with 5 bases between. CDR1 is SQVTM and CDR2 is ANQGSEA in the germline V gene. The CDR3 DNA is TGCAGCGTTGAAGATTTGCTGAACACTGAAGCTTTCTTT. This codes for CSVEDLLNTEAFF.

This rearrangement joins TRBV11-1 to TRBJ2-3, with 9 bases that match TRBD2. Per germline, CDR1 SGHAT and CDR2 FQDESV (reference sequence). The CDR3 length is 15 residues. Trimming cost V 2 bases and J 14 bases; bases outside gene matches: 14. CDR3: CASSLSSGRTRYAYF. CDR3 sequence (DNA): TGTGCCAGCAGCTTATCCAGCGGGAGGACCAGATACGCGTATTTT.

This clonotype was found a few times. The chain employs TRBV5-4 and TRBJ1-5; D possibly corresponds to TRBD1 (6 bases). Germline lookup yields CDR1 SGHNT and CDR2 YYREEE (reference sequence). The ends were cut back, 4 bases at V and 7 bases at J, with 12 bases in the middle. The CDR3 is 13 residues long. This CDR3 reads CASSVQGEQPQHF. DNA for the CDR3: TGTGCCAGCAGCGTACAGGGAGAGCAGCCCCAGCATTTT.

The chain recombines TRBV3-1 with TRBJ2-2, with D possibly matching TRBD2 (6 bases). This CDR3 spans 15 amino acids. The V gene's germline CDR1 is LGHDT and CDR2 YNNKEL (reference sequence). The V end was cut by 4 bases, the J end by 5 bases, with 14 bases between. CDR3 DNA: TGTGCCAGCAGCCGAACTGGCGGGGAGACCGGGGAGCTGTTTTTT. Translated, it gives CASSRTGGETGELFF.

The J gene is TRBJ2-1, the V gene TRBV9; TRBD2 matches at 13 bases. The CDR3 totals 15 residues. The J segment lost 9 bases and the V segment lost 2 bases, leaving 5 bases of the junction unmatched. Germline CDR1 reads SGDLS; CDR2 reads YYNGEE. CDR3 in amino acids: CASSVTSGRAGEQFF. In DNA form, the CDR3 reads TGTGCCAGCAGCGTTACTAGCGGGAGGGCCGGTGAGCAGTTCTTC.

This clonotype was recorded a few times. V is TRBV9 and J is TRBJ2-1, with 10 bases matching TRBD2. The germline CDR1 and CDR2 sequences are SGDLS and YYNGEE. The CDR3 has 14 amino acids. J was trimmed by 6 bases and V by 2 bases; bases with no gene match: 2. The CDR3 is CASSVSGRSNEQFF. CDR3 coding DNA: TGTGCCAGCAGCGTTAGCGGGAGGAGCAATGAGCAGTTCTTC.

Notes on this clonotype: One end of the junction does not line up with germline, which may come from a read error. The CDR3 loop is CATSPRPGPALNEQYF. CDR3 bases: TGTGCCACCAGCCCCCGTCCGGGACCCGCCCTCAATGAGCAGTACTTT. This chain links TRBV15 with TRBJ2-7; D is possibly TRBD1 or TRBD2 (5 bases each). This CDR3 spans 16 amino acids. From germline, CDR1 is LNHNV and CDR2 YYDKDF (reference sequence).

This chain uses TRBV29-1 with TRBJ2-4; the match to TRBD1 covers 11 bases. The J call may be incorrect, as the DNA end agrees better with TRBJ2-7. Germline V lookup: CDR1 SQVTM, CDR2 ANQGSEA. CDR3 length equals 15 residues. The CDR3 loop is CSVHGSGQGVHEQYF. Written as DNA, the CDR3 is TGCAGCGTTCACGGTTCGGGACAGGGGGTCCACGAGCAGTACTTC.

This clonotype was found a few times. This chain joins TRBV5-6 and TRBJ2-3; TRBD1 matches at 7 bases. V shed 4 bases, J shed 14 bases, and the junction held 16 bases outside the gene matches. Germline lookup yields CDR1 SGHDT and CDR2 YYEEEE. This CDR3 region has 14 residues. The CDR3 spells CASSTRDSPRDAYF. The CDR3 nucleotides are TGTGCCAGCAGCACCCGGGACAGCCCCAGAGACGCGTATTTT.

This clonotype was counted only a few times. CDR3 nucleotide sequence: TGTGCCAGCGCCCCTCGGGCAGATCTATACTCTGGGGCCAACGTCCTGACTTTC. Translation: CASAPRADLYSGANVLTF. The gene calls are TRBV7-6 and TRBJ2-6; the D is unclear. CDR3 length: 18 residues. Germline values: CDR1 SGHVS, CDR2 FNYEAQ. The V end lost 8 bases, the J end lost 0 bases, and 20 bases lay between the germline ends. Together with reference TRBV7-6 and TRBJ2-6, the CDR3 gives the full variable domain: GAGVSQSPRYKVTKRGQDVALRCDPISGHVSLYWYRQALGQGPEFLTYFNYEAQQDKSGLPNDRFSAERPEGSISTLTIQRTEQRDSAMYRCASAPRADLYSGANVLTFGAGSRLTVL.

The chain uses TRBV5-1 and TRBJ2-6; no clear D gene. The CDR3 length is 16 residues. Germline V CDR1 and CDR2: SGHRS, YFSETQ. The V end lost 0 bases, the J end lost 2 bases, and 9 bases lay between the germline ends. CDR3 DNA: TGCGCCAGCAGCTTGGAGGGCAGGACTGGGGCCAACGTCCTGACTTTC. This encodes CASSLEGRTGANVLTF.

The V and J genes are TRBV3-1 and TRBJ2-4; the D gene is possibly TRBD2 (5 bases). This CDR3 contains 16 residues. Germline V gene data show CDR1 as LGHDT and CDR2 as YNNKEL (reference sequence). With 0 bases removed from V and 9 bases from J, the gap between germline ends came to 18 bases. CDR3 in DNA: TGTGCCAGCAGCCAAGATACCGGGTCTAGCTGGGCCATTCAGTACTTC. It specifies CASSQDTGSSWAIQYF. Full variable domain (rest looked up from reference TRBV3-1 and TRBJ2-4): DTAVSQTPKYLVTQMGNDKSIKCEQNLGHDTMYWYKQDSKKFLKIMFSYNNKELIINETVPNRFSPKSPDKAHLNLHINSLELGDSAVYFCASSQDTGSSWAIQYFGAGTRLSVL.

The CDR3 bases are TGTGCCAGCAGGGAACAGGGACTGCAATCCTACGAGCAGTACTTC. This gives the protein CASREQGLQSYEQYF. This chain joins TRBV6-6 and TRBJ2-7; D is possibly TRBD1 or TRBD2 (6 bases each). CDR3 length: 15 amino acids. The V gene's germline CDR1 is MNHNY and CDR2 SVGAGI (reference sequence). V lost 6 bases to trimming and J lost 1 base, with 16 bases between them.

V and J are TRBV27 and TRBJ1-2; 7 nucleotides line up with TRBD1. This CDR3 has 15 amino acids. Germline V gives CDR1 MNHEY, CDR2 SMNVEV (reference sequence). With 5 bases clipped from V and 4 bases from J, the junction kept 10 bases outside the gene matches. The CDR3: CASSLGTATPYGYTF. The CDR3 bases are TGTGCCAGCAGTCTCGGGACAGCGACCCCCTATGGCTACACCTTC.

The gene calls are TRBV6-5 and TRBJ2-6; possibly TRBD2 for D (5 bases). The CDR3 has 16 residues. Germline-derived CDR1 and CDR2 are MNHEY and SVGAGI. V shed 7 bases and J shed 0 bases, with 13 bases lying between them. CDR3 in DNA: TGTGCCAGCACGTCGGGGTTTCGCTCTGGGGCCAACGTCCTGACTTTC. The encoded protein is CASTSGFRSGANVLTF.

At least ten counts were recorded for this clonotype. The V call is TRBV10-3, the J call TRBJ2-7; TRBD1 or TRBD2 may be the D gene (5 bases each). Trimming stripped 3 bases from V and 0 bases from J, with 12 bases between. This CDR3 comprises 15 residues. Looked up from germline, CDR1 is ENHRY and CDR2 is SYGVKD. CDR3 sequence reads: CAISDPGRLSYEQYF. The CDR3 DNA reads as TGTGCCATCAGTGACCCGGGACGTCTCTCCTACGAGCAGTACTTC.

The DNA of the CDR3 is TGTGCCAGCAGCGCACGACAGAGCTCCTATAATTCACCCCTCCACTTT. Translating it yields CASSARQSSYNSPLHF. V is TRBV7-2 and J is TRBJ1-6, with a weak D call TRBD1 (5 bases). Germline CDR1 reads SGHTA; CDR2 reads FQGNSA. The CDR3 covers 16 residues. Trimming cost V 5 bases and J 0 bases, with 11 bases left between them.

This chain links TRBV4-2 with TRBJ2-7, with 8 bases lining up with TRBD2. Germline V gene sequence: CDR1 LGHNA, CDR2 YNFKEQ. The CDR3 extends over 16 amino acids. After removal of 0 bases from V and 3 bases from J, the junction contained 7 bases not matched to a gene. DNA for the CDR3: TGTGCCAGCAGCCAAGATAACGAGACTAGCGTCTACGAGCAGTACTTC. As protein: CASSQDNETSVYEQYF.

The rearrangement uses TRBV6-2 or TRBV6-3 and TRBJ2-7, with 7 bases identical to TRBD2. Germline V gives CDR1 MNHEY, CDR2 SVGEGT. After removal of 2 bases from V and 5 bases from J, the junction contained 15 bases not matched to a gene. The CDR3 is 17 amino acids. The CDR3 loop is CASSYPAGLTGSHEQYF. Written as DNA, the CDR3 is TGTGCCAGCAGTTACCCGGCGGGACTAACCGGGTCCCACGAGCAGTACTTC.

This chain joins TRBV9 and TRBJ2-1, with D possibly TRBD2 on 7 matching bases. CDR3 length: 15 residues. Germline V gene data show CDR1 as SGDLS and CDR2 as YYNGEE. Trimming left V 4 bases short and J 6 bases short, with 17 bases between. The CDR3 DNA reads as TGTGCCAGCAGCCCAGAGGGGGGAGGGCCCAATGAGCAGTTCTTC. It codes for CASSPEGGGPNEQFF.